This T cell receptor (beta chain) derives from a study of T cell responses to AZD1222 COVID-19 vaccine (dated by TCRdb to about 2021). In the study overall: A total of 230 to 250 trial participants underwent TCR sequencing, of whom 207 received two doses of AZD1222 and some 25 received two doses of the MenACWY control vaccine. Trial participants were enrolled by age into 18-55, 56-69 and 70-plus year subgroups, with around 150, 28 and 57 TCR-sequenced participants respectively. Here is what the overall study found, with its caveats: The whole spike protein was spanned by vaccine-associated CD4 TCRs, and dominant responses were seen in regions 160-218 and 743-854. A significant rise in spike-specific TCR breadth and depth was observed after two AZD1222 doses relative to day 0 and relative to MenACWY recipients. No day 14 peak-response samples were available, so repertoires were characterized only after the peak T cell response. Participants were mostly white British, with more females than males. The authors suggested clonal diversity may have been underestimated. Conclusions about previously exposed vaccinees are limited because only six or seven AZD1222 recipients were SARS-CoV-2 seropositive at baseline. The 56-69-year group was small, and its depth increase did not reach significance, likely because of low power. Epitopes outside the regions mutated in the B.1.351 and B.1.1.7 variants were reportedly recognized by nearly half of the unique spike-specific TCRs.

The CDR3 regions of human TCRbeta chains were subjected to immunosequencing. The source study handled its data this way. TCRs in the repertoires were compared against a reference library of SARS-CoV-2-specific TCRs that had been generated with the MIRA antigen-specificity platform. Breadth was defined as the fraction of unique TCRs that were SARS-CoV-2-associated. Depth was defined as the fraction of total T cells that were SARS-CoV-2-associated. Each spike-specific TCR was assigned to its reactive spike region and to a CD4 or CD8 class using the MIRA data. Log10-transformed breadth and depth values were compared by one-way ANOVA with Sidak's multiple comparisons tests. TCRdb re-hosts the immuneACCESS table, in-frame sequences only. Its copies lack some clones; in the studies checked, an unresolved V gene accounts for under half of them, and the cause for the rest is not known. V and J calls plus clone size are reproduced from that table; the DNA served to infer D and trimming. The sample table contains over 140,000 clones; only one count was recorded for 80% to 95% of them. The leading ten clones occupy 3.6% of the sample.

The CDR3 starts with the cysteine, ends with the phenylalanine, and has 16 residues. Only the CDR3 region is kept as DNA, spanning 48 bases read in frame from base 1. Taken from the germline V gene (reference sequence), the CDR1 and CDR2 loops are LNHDA and SQIVND. V loses 5 bases at its end and J loses 8 bases; junction bases beyond the gene matches: 11. This specimen's time point label, per the study, means: about 28 days (+/-7) after the second vaccine dose. AZD1222 recipients whose second dose came at about 4 weeks and those whose second dose came at about 12 weeks were combined into one group, since spike-specific TCR depth and breadth did not differ between the two schedules. Samples from vaccinated people were obtained from the UK trials COV001 and COV002, which included a single-blind randomized controlled phase 2/3 trial of AZD1222 (ChAdOx1 nCoV-19) in healthy adults. For TCRbeta chain sequencing, PBMC samples were collected from trial participants at day 0 and at day 28 after the second dose.

Details on this clone: No antigen is known for it. No qualities accompany the bases; no much larger clone lies one base away.

This sequence originates from an adult who received the AZD1222 COVID-19 vaccine. This sequence uses TRBV19 and TRBJ1-4, with 10 junctional bases fitting TRBD1. Here the sequenced sample was peripheral blood, taken 28 days after the second AZD1222 dose. The DNA sequence reads TGTGCCAGTAGTGCCCCCGGGACAGGGGTGCGGGAAAAACTGTTTTTT. Translated, it gives CASSAPGTGVREKLFF.